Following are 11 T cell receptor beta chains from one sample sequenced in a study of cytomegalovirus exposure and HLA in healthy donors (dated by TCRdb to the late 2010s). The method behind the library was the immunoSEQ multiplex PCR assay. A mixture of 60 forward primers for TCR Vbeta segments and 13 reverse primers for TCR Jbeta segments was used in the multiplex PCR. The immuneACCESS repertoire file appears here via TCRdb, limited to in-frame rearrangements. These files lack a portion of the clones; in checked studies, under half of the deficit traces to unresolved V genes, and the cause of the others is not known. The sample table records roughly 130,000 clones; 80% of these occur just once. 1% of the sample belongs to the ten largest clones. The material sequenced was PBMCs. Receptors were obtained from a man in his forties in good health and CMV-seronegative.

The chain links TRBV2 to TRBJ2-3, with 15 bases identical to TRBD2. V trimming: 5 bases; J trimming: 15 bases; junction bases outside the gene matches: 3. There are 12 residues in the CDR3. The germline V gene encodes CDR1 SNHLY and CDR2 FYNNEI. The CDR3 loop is CASSWTSGRGYF. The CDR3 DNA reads TGTGCCAGCAGTTGGACTAGCGGGAGGGGTTATTTT.

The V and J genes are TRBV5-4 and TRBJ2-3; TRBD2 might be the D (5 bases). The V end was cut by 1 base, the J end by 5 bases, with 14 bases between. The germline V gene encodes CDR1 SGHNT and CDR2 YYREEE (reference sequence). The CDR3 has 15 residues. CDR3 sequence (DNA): TGTGCCAGCAGCTTGAGCCGGGAAAGTGGAGATACGCAGTATTTT. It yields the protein CASSLSRESGDTQYF.

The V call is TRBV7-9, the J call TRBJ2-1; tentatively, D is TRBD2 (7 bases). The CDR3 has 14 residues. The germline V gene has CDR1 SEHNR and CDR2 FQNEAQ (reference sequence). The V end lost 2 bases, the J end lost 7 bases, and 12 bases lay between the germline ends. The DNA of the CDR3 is TGTGCCAGCAGCTTACATGAGGGGGGGAATGAGCAGTTCTTC. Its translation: CASSLHEGGNEQFF.

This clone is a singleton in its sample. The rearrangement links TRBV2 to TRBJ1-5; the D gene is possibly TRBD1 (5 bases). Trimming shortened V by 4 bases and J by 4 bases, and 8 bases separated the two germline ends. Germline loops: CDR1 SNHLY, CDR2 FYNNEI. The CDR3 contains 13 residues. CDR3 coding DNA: TGTGCCAGCAGTGGGGGGGAAAATCAGCCCCAGCATTTT. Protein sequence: CASSGGENQPQHF. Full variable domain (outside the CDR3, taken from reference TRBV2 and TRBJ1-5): EPEVTQTPSHQVTQMGQEVILRCVPISNHLYFYWYRQILGQKVEFLVSFYNNEISEKSEIFDDQFSVERPDGSNFTLKIRSTKLEDSAMYFCASSGGENQPQHFGDGTRLSIL.

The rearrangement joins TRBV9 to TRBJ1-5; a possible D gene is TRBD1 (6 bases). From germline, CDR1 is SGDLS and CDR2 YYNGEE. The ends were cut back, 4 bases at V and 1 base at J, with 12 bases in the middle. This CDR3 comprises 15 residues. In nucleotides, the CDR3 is TGTGCCAGCAGCCTCGGGGGGCCGAGCAATCAGCCCCAGCATTTT. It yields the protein CASSLGGPSNQPQHF.

The CDR3: CASSRGDEQYF. In nucleotides, the CDR3 is TGTGCCAGCAGCCGGGGGGACGAGCAGTACTTC. The chain employs TRBV6-5 and TRBJ2-7, with TRBD2 matching 7 bases. Germline V gene data show CDR1 as MNHEY and CDR2 as SVGAGI. Trimming removed 6 bases from V and 5 bases from J; junction bases left unmatched: 1. The CDR3 is 11 residues long.

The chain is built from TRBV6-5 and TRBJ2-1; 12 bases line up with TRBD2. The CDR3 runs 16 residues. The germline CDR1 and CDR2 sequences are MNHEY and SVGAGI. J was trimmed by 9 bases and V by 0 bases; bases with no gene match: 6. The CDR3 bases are TGTGCCAGCAGTTACTCGAGGCTAGCGGGAGGGCTTGAGCAGTTCTTC. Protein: CASSYSRLAGGLEQFF.

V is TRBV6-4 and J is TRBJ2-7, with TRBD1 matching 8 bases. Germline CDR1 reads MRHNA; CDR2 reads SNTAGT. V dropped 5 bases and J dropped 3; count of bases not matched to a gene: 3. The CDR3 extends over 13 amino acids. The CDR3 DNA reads TGTGCCAGCAGTCCTGACAGGGGCTACGAGCAGTACTTC. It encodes CASSPDRGYEQYF.

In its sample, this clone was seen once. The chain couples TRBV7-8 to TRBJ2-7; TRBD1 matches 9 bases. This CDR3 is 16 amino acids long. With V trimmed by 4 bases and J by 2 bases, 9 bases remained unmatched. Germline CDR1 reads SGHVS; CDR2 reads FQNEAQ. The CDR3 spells CASSSPGQGPTYEQYF. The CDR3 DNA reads TGTGCCAGCAGCTCCCCCGGACAGGGGCCTACCTACGAGCAGTACTTC.

The CDR3 reads CASSEEIGGDSNQPQHF. In DNA form, the CDR3 reads TGTGCCAGCAGTGAAGAAATAGGAGGGGATAGCAATCAGCCCCAGCATTTT. The chain uses TRBV6-1 and TRBJ1-5, with TRBD1 as a possible D gene (5 bases). CDR3 length: 17 amino acids. The V gene's germline CDR1 is MNHNS and CDR2 SASEGT. V shed 1 base and J shed 0 bases, with 13 bases lying between them.

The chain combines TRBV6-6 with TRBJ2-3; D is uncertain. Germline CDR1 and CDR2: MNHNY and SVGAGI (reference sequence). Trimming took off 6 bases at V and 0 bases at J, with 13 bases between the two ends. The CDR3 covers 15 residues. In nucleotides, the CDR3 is TGTGCCAGCAGCTATACTGGAGACAGCACAGATACGCAGTATTTT. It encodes CASSYTGDSTDTQYF.